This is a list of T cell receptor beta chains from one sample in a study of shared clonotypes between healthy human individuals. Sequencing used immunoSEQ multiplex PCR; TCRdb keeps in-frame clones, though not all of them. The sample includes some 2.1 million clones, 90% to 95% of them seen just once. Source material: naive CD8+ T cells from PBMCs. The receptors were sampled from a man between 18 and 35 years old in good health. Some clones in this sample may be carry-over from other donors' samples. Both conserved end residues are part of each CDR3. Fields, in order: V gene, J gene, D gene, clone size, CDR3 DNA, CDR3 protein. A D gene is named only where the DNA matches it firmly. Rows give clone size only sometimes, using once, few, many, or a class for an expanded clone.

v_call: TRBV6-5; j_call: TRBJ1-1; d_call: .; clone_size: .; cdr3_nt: TGTGCCAGCATCAAGAGAACAGCGAACACTGAAGTTTTCTTT; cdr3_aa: CASIKRTANTEVFF
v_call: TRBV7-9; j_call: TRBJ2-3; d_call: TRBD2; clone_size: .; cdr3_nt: TGTGCCAGCAGCGCTAATATGGCTAGCGGGATAAGCACAGATACGCAGTATTTT; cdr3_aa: CASSANMASGISTDTQYF
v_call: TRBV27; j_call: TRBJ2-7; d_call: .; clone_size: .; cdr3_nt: TGTGCCAGCAGTTCCGCCGTCAGCGGAAACTACTACGAGCAGTACTTC; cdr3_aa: CASSSAVSGNYYEQYF
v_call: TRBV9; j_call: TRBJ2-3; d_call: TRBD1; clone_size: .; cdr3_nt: TGTGCCAGCAGCGTGGGACAGGGGGTGGATACGCAGTATTTT; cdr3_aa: CASSVGQGVDTQYF
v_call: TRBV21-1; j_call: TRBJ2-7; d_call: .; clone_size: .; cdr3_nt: TGTGCCAGCAGCAAAGCATGCTGGACGCAGTACTTC; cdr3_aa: CASSKACWTQYF
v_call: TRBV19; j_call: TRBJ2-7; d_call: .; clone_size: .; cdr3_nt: TGTGCCAGTAGTAGCGGAGAATCCTACGAGCAGTACTTC; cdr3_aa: CASSSGESYEQYF
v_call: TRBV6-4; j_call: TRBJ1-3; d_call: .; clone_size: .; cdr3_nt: TGTGCCAGCAGTGACGAGGCAGGCCCTGGAAACACCATATATTTT; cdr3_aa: CASSDEAGPGNTIYF
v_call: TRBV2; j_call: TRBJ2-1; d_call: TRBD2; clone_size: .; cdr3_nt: TGTGCCAGCAGAGGTGGACTAGCGGGAGACAATGAGCAGTTCTTC; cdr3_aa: CASRGGLAGDNEQFF
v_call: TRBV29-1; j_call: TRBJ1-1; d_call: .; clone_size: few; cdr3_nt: TGCAGCGCTGGGGGAGAAGCTTTCTTT; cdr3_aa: CSAGGEAFF
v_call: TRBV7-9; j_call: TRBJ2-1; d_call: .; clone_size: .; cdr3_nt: TGTGCCAGCAGCCCCCCTGGACGCGGAAGTGAGCAGTTCTTC; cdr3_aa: CASSPPGRGSEQFF
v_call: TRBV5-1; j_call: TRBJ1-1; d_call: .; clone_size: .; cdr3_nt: TGCGCCAGCAGCTTGGACCTAGGCACTGAAGCTTTCTTT; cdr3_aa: CASSLDLGTEAFF
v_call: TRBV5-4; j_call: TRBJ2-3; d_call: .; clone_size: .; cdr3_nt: TGTGCCAGCAGCCCTCTACCCACAGATACGCAGTATTTT; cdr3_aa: CASSPLPTDTQYF
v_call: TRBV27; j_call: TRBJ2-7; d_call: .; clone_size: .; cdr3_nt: TGTGCCAGCAGTCCTCAAACTATACAGGGCGGCGATTTCCAGCAGTACTTC; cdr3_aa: CASSPQTIQGGDFQQYF
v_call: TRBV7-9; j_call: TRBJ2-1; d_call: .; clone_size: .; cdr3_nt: TGTGCCAGCAGCTTAGGTGGGAGCCCTTACAATGAGCAGTTCTTC; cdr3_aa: CASSLGGSPYNEQFF
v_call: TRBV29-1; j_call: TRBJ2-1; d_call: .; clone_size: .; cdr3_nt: TGCAGCGTTCACGGGGACTTCAGCTCCTACAATGAGCAGTTCTTC; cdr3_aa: CSVHGDFSSYNEQFF
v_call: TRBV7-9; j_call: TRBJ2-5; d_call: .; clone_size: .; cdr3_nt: TGTGCCAGCAGCTTAGGGGACACCAAGGAGACCCAGTACTTC; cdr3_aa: CASSLGDTKETQYF
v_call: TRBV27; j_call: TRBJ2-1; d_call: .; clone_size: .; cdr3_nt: TGTGCCAGCAGCCCTGGTTACAATGAGCAGTTCTTC; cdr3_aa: CASSPGYNEQFF
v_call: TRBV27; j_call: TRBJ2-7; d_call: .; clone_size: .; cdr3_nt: TGTGCCAGCAGTTCTCGGGGGTATCCGTACGTCTACGAGCAGTACTTC; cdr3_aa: CASSSRGYPYVYEQYF
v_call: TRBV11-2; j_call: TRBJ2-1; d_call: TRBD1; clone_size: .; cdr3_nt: TGTGCCAGCAGCCGGAGGGAACAGGGGGCGAGGGAGCAGTTCTTC; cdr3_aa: CASSRREQGAREQFF
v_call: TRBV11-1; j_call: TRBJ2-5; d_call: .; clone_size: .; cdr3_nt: TGTGCCAGTCGCCCTTGGGCAGATAGGGAAGAGACCCAGTACTTC; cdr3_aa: CASRPWADREETQYF
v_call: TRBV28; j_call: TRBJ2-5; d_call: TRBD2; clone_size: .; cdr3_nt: TGTGCCAGCAGTTTCGGGGCTAGCGGTATCCAAGAGACCCAGTACTTC; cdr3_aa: CASSFGASGIQETQYF
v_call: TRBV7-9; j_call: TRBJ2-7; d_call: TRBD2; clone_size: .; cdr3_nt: TGTGCCAGCAGCTTAGGAACTAGCGGGCCGTACTTC; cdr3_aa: CASSLGTSGPYF
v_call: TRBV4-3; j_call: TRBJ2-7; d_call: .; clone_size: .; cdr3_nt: TGCGCCAGCAGCCAAGCCCTGTTCTCCTACGAGCAGTACTTC; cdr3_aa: CASSQALFSYEQYF
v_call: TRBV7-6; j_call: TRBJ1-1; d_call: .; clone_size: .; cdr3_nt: TGTGCCAGCAGCTCCCGCCAGGGATCAGAGGGCACTGAAGCTTTCTTT; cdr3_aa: CASSSRQGSEGTEAFF
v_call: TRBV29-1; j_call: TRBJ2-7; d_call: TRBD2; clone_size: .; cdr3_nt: TGCAGCGTTGAAAGCGGGAGCATGGACGAGCAGTACTTC; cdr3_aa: CSVESGSMDEQYF
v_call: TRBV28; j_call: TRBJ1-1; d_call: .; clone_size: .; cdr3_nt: TGTGCCAGCCGTCGGCAGGGTAGCACTGAAGCTTTCTTT; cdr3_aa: CASRRQGSTEAFF
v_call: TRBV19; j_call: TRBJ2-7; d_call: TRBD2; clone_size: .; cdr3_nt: TGTGCCAGTAGTATGGGGACTAGTATCTACGAGCAGTACTTC; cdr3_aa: CASSMGTSIYEQYF
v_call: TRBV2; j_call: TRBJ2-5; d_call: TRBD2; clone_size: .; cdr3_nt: TGTGCCAGCAATGGGGCTAGCGGGATACAAGAGACCCAGTACTTC; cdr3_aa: CASNGASGIQETQYF
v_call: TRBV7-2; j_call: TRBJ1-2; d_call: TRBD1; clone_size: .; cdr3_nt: TGTGCCAGCAGCTCGTACGGACAGGACCTTAACTATGGCTACACCTTC; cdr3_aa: CASSSYGQDLNYGYTF
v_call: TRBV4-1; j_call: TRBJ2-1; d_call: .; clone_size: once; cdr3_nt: TGCGCCAGCAGCCAAGGGGTGCCCGTTACTACGCTTGGTAATGAGCAGTTCTTC; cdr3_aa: CASSQGVPVTTLGNEQFF
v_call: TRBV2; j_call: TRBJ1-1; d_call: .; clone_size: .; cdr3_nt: TGTGCCAGCAGTGAAGCCCAGACAATAGACCTTGGGACTGAAGCTTTCTTT; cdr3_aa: CASSEAQTIDLGTEAFF
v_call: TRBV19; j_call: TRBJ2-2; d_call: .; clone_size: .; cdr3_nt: TGTGCCAGTACCCAACGGGCCGGGGAGCTGTTTTTT; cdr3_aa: CASTQRAGELFF
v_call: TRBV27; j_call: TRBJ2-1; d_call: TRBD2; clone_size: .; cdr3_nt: TGTGCCAGCAGTTTGACTAGCGTCTCCTACAATGAGCAGTTCTTC; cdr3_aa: CASSLTSVSYNEQFF
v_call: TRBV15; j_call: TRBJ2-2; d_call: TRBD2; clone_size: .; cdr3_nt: TGTGCCACCAGCAGACTAGCGGGAGCGGAAATCTACACCGGGGAGCTGTTTTTT; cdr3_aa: CATSRLAGAEIYTGELFF
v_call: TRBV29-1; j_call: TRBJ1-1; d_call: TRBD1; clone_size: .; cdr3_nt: TGCAGCGTTGTCGGACAGGGGATGAACACTGAAGCTTTCTTT; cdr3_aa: CSVVGQGMNTEAFF
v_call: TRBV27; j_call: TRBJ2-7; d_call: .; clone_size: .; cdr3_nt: TGTGCCAGCAGTTCAGACCCCGGCGAGCAGTACTTC; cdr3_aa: CASSSDPGEQYF
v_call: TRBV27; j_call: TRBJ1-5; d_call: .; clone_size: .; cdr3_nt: TGTGCCAGCAGTTCAGTAGTATCCCCTTGGGGACACAGCAATCAGCCCCAGCATTTT; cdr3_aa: CASSSVVSPWGHSNQPQHF
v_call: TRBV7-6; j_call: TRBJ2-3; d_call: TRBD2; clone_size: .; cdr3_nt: TGTGCCAGCAGCTTAGCCCTAGCGGGAGGGTTGCCAGATACGCAGTATTTT; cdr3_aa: CASSLALAGGLPDTQYF
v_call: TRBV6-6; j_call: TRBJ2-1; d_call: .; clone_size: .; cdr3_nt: TGTGCCAGCAGTTACTCGAATACACCCACCAGTGAGCAGTTCTTC; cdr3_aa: CASSYSNTPTSEQFF
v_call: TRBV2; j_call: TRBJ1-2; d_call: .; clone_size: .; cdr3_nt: TGTGCCAGCAGTGGGCGCTTGGGGGACATCAGTGGCTACACCTTC; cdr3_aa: CASSGRLGDISGYTF
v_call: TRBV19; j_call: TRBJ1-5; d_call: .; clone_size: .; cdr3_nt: TGTGCCAGTAGGTCCACAAAGCTCAATCAGCCCCAGCATTTT; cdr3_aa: CASRSTKLNQPQHF
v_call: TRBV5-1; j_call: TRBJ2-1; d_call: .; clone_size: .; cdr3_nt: TGCGCCAGCAGCCCCCAGCGGAGCTTATCCTACAATGAGCAGTTCTTC; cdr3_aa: CASSPQRSLSYNEQFF
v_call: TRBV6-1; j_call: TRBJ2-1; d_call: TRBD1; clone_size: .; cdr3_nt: TGTGCCAGCACCACGACAGGGGTCTACAATGAGCAGTTCTTC; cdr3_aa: CASTTTGVYNEQFF
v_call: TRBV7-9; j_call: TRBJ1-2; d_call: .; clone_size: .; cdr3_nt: TGTGCCAGCAGCCGGTCGCAGAGCGGCTATGGCTACACCTTC; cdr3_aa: CASSRSQSGYGYTF
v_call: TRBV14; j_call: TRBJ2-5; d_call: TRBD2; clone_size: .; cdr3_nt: TGTGCCAGCAGCCAAGGACCCCAGCGGGAGGGCCCTCGAGAGACCCAGTACTTC; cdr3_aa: CASSQGPQREGPRETQYF
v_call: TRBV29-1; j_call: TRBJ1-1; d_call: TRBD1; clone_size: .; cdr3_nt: TGCAGCGGACTCTTAGGGGGCAAAGTGACTGAAGCTTTCTTT; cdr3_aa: CSGLLGGKVTEAFF
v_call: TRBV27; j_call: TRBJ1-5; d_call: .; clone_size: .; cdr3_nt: TGTGCCAGCAGTTTCATAGGGGGGGGTCAGCCCCAGCATTTT; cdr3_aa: CASSFIGGGQPQHF
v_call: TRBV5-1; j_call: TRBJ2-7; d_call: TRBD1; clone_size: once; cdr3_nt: TGCGCCAGCAGCTTACCTGGAGGGACAGGTTTTACCCACGAGCAGTACTTC; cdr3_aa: CASSLPGGTGFTHEQYF
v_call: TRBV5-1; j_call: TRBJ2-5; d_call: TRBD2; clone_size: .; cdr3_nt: TGCGCCAGCAGCCAGGGACTAGCGGGAGCTCTCGAGACCCAGTACTTC; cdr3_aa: CASSQGLAGALETQYF